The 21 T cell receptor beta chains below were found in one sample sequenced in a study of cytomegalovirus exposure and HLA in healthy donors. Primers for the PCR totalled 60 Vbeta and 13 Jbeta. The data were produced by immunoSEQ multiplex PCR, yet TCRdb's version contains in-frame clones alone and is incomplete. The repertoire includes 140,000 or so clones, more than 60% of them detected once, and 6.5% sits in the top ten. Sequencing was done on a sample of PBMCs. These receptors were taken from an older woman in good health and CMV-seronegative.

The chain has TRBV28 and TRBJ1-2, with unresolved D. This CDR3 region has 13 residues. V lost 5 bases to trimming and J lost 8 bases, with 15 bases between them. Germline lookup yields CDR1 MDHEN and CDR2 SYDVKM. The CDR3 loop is CASSRLEREGYTF. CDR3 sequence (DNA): TGTGCCAGCAGTCGCCTCGAGAGGGAGGGCTACACCTTC.

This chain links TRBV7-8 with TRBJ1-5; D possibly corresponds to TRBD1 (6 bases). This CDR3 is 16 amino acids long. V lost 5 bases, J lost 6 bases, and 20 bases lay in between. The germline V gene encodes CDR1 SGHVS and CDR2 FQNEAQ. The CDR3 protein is CASSPPGGGGSQPQHF. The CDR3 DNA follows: TGTGCCAGCAGCCCCCCCGGAGGGGGGGGCAGTCAGCCCCAGCATTTT.

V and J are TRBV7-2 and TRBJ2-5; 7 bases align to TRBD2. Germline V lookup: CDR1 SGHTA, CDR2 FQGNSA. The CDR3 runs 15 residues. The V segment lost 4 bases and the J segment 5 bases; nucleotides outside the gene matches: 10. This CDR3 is CASSSVGGRAETQYF. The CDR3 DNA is TGTGCCAGCAGCTCCGTCGGGGGGAGGGCTGAGACCCAGTACTTC.

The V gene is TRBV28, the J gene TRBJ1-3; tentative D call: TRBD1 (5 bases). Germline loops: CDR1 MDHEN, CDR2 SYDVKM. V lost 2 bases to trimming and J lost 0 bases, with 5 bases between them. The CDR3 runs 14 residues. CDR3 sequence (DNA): TGTGCCAGCAGTTTACAGGGCTCTGGAAACACCATATATTTT. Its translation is CASSLQGSGNTIYF.

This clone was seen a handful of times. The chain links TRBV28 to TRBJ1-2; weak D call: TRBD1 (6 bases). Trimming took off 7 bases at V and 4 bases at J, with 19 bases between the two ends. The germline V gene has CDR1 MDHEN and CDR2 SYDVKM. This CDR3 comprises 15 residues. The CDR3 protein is CASTSGGGESYGYTF. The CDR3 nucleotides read TGTGCCAGCACTTCGGGAGGGGGGGAGAGCTATGGCTACACCTTC.

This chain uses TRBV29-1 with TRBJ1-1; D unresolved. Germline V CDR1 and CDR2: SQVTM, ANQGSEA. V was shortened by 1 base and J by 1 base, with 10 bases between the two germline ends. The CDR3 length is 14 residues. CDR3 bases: TGCAGCGTTGAAGCCGCGACGGGGAACACTGAAGCTTTCTTT. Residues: CSVEAATGNTEAFF.

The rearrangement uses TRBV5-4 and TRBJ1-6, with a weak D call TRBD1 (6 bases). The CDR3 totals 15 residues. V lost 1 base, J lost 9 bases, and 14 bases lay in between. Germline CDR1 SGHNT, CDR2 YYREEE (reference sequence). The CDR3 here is CASSLSGTKGSPLHF. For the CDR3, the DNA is TGTGCCAGCAGCTTGAGCGGGACAAAGGGTTCACCCCTCCACTTT.

The CDR3 sequence: CASSLEGQTLNEQFF. In DNA, the CDR3 is TGTGCCAGCAGCTTAGAGGGACAGACCCTCAATGAGCAGTTCTTC. The rearrangement uses TRBV7-2 and TRBJ2-1; 7 bases are shared with TRBD1. The trim removed 1 base at V and 6 bases at J, leaving 6 bases unmatched. Germline V lookup: CDR1 SGHTA, CDR2 FQGNSA. This CDR3 region has 15 residues. The full variable domain, completed using reference TRBV7-2 and TRBJ2-1, is GAGVSQSPSNKVTEKGKDVELRCDPISGHTALYWYRQSLGQGLEFLIYFQGNSAPDKSGLPSDRFSAERTGGSVSTLTIQRTQQEDSAVYLCASSLEGQTLNEQFFGPGTRLTVL.

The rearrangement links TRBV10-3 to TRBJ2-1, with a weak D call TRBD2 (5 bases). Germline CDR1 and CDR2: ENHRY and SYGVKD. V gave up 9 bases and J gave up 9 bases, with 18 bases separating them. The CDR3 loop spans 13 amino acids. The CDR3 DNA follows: TGTGCCATGAGGAAGGAGGTTAAGGGTGAGCAGTTCTTC. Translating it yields CAMRKEVKGEQFF.

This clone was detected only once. The CDR3 sequence: CASTGLLPYEQYF. The DNA of the CDR3 is TGTGCCAGCACGGGACTCCTACCCTACGAGCAGTACTTC. This chain connects TRBV2 to TRBJ2-7; perhaps TRBD2 as D (6 bases). The CDR3 loop spans 13 amino acids. Germline assignment: CDR1 SNHLY and CDR2 FYNNEI. Trimming removed 7 bases at V and 2 bases at J, with 12 bases between.

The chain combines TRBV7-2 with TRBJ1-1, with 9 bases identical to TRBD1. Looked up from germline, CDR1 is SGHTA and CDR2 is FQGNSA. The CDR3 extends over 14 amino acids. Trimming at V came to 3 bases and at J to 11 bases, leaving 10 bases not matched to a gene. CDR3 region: CASSLVRDRVNAFF. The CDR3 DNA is TGTGCCAGCAGCTTGGTAAGGGACAGGGTTAACGCTTTCTTT.

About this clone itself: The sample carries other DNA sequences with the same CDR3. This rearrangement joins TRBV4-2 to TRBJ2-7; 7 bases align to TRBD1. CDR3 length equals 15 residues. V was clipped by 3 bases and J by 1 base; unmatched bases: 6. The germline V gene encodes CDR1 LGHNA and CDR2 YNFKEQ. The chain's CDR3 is CASSQQRTGSYEQYF. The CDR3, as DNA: TGTGCCAGCAGCCAGCAAAGGACAGGATCCTACGAGCAGTACTTC.

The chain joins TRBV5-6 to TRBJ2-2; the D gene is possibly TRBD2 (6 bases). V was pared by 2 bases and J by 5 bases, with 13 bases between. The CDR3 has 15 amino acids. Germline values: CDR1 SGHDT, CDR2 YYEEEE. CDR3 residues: CASSFKGTGTGELFF. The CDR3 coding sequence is TGTGCCAGCAGCTTCAAAGGGACTGGGACCGGGGAGCTGTTTTTT.

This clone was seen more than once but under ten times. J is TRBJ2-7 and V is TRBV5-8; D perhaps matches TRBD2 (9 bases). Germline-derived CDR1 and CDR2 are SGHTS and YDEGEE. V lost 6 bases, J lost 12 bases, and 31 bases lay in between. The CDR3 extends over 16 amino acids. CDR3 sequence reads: CASTRRLRGREGVAYF. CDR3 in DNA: TGTGCCAGCACCCGACGCCTCAGGGGGCGGGAGGGTGTTGCGTACTTC.

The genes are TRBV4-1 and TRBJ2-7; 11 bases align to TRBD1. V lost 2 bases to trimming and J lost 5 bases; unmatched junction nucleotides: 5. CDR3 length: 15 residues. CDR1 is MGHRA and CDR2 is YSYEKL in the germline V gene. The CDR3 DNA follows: TGCGCCAGCAGCCAACAGGACAGGGGGCTCGACGAGCAGTACTTC. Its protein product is CASSQQDRGLDEQYF.

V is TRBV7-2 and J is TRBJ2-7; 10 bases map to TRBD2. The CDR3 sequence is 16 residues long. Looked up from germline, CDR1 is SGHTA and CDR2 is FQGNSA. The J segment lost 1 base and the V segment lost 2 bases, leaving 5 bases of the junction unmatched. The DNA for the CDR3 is TGTGCCAGCAGCTTACTACTAGCGGGACCTTCCTACGAGCAGTACTTC. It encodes CASSLLLAGPSYEQYF.

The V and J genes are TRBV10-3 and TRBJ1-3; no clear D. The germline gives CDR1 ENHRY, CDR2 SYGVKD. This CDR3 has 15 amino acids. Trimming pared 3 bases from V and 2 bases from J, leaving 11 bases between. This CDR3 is CAISDSKRAGNTIYF. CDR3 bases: TGTGCCATCAGTGACAGTAAGCGGGCTGGAAACACCATATATTTT.

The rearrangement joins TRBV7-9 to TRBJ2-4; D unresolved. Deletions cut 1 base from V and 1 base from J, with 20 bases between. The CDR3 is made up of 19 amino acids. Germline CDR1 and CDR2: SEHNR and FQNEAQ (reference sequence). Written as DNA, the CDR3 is TGTGCCAGCAGCTTAGAAGTCGGGTCGCGGCTTACTGCCAAAAACATTCAGTACTTC. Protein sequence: CASSLEVGSRLTAKNIQYF.

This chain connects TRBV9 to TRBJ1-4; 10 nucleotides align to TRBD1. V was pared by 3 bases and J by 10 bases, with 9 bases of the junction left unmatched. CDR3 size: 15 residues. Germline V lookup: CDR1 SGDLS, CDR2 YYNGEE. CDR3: CASSAGDRGSVKLFF. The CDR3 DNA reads TGTGCCAGCAGCGCCGGGGACAGGGGTAGCGTAAAACTGTTTTTT.

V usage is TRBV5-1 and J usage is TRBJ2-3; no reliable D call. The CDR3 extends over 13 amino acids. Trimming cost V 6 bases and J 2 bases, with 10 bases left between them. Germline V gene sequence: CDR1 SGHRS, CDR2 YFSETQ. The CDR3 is CASTLPTTDTQYF. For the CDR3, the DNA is TGCGCCAGCACACTCCCCACCACAGATACGCAGTATTTT.

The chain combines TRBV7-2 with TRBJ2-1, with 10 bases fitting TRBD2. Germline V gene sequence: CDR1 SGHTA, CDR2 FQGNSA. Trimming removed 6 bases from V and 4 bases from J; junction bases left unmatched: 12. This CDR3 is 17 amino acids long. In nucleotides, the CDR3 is TGTGCCAGCAGAATAGGGTCTACTAGCGGGATTTACAATGAGCAGTTCTTC. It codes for CASRIGSTSGIYNEQFF.